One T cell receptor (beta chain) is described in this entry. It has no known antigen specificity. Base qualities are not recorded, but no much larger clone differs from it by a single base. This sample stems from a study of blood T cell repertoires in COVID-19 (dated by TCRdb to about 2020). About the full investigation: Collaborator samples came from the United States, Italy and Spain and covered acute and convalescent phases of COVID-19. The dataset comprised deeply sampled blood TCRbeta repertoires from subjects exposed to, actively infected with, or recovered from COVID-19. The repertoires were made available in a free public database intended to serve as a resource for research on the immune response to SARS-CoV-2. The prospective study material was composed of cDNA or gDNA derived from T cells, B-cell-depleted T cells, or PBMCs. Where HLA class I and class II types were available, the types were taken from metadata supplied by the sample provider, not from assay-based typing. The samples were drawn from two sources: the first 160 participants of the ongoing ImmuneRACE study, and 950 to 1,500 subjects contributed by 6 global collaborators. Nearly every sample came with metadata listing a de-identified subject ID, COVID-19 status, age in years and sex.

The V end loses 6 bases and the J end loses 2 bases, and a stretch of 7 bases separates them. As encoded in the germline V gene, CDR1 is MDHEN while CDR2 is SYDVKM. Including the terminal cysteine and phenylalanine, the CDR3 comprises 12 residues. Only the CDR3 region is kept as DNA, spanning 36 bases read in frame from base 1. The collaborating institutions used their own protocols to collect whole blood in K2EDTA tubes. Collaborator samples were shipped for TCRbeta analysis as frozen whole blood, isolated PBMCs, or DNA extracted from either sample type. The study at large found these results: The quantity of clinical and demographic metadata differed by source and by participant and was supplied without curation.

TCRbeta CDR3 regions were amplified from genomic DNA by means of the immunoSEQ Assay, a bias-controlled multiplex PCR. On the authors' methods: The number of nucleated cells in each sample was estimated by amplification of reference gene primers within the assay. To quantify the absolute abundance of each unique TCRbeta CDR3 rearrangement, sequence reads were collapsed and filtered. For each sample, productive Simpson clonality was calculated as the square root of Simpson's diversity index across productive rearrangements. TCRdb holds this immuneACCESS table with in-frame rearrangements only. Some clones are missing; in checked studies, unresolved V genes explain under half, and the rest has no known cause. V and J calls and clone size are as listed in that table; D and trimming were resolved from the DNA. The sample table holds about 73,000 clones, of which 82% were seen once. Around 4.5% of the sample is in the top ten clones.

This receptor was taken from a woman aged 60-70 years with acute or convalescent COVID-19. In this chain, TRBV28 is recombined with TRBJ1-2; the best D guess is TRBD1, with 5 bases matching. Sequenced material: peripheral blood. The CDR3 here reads CASRGQNYGYTF. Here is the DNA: TGTGCCAGCAGAGGACAAAACTATGGCTACACCTTC.